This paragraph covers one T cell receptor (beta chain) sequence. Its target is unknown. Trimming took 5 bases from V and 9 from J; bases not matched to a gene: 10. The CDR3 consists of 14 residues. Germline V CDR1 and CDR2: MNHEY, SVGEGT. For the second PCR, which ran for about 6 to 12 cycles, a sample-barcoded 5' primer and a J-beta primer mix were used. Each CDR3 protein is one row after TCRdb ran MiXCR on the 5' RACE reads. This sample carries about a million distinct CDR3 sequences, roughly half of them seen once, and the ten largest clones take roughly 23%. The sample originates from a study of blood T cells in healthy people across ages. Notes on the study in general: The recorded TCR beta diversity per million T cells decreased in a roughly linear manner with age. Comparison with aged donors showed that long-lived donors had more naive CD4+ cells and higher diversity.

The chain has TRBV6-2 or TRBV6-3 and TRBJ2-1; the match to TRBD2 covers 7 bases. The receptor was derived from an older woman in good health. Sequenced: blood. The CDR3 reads CASSLEGGPGEQFF. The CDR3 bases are TGTGCCAGCAGTCTGGAGGGAGGGCCGGGTGAGCAGTTCTTC.